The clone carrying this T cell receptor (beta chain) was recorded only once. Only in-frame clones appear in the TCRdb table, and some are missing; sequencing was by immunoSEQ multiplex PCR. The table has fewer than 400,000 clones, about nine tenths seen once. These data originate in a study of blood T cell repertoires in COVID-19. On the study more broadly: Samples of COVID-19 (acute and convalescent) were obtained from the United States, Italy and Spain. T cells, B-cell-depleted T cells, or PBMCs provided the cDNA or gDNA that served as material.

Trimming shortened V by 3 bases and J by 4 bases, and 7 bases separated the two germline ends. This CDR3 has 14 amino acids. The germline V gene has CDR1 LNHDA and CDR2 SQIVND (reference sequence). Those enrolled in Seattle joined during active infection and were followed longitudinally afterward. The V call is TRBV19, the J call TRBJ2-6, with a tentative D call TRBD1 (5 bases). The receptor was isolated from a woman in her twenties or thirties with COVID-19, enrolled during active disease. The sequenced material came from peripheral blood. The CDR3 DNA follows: TGTGCCAGTAGTATGGCAGGGGGGGCCAACGTCCTGACTTTC. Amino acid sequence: CASSMAGGANVLTF.